The 6 T cell receptor beta chains reported below all come from one sample, sequenced in a study of blood T cell repertoires in COVID-19 (dated by TCRdb to 2020 to 2022). The library came from the immunoSEQ multiplex PCR assay. TCRdb limited this immuneACCESS table to in-frame rearrangements with V and J called. A share of clones is missing; checked studies link under half to unresolved V genes, and the rest is unexplained. This sample comprises about 26,000 clones, 90% of them detected only once. The ten biggest clones cover about 11% of the sample. Material: peripheral blood. Receptors were obtained from an older man with acute or convalescent COVID-19.

This rearrangement joins TRBV18 to TRBJ2-1; 7 nucleotides align to TRBD2. This CDR3 is built from 15 residues. Germline V CDR1 and CDR2: KGHSH, LQKENI. The ends lost 4 bases at V and 0 bases at J; junction bases unmatched: 3. CDR3 bases: TGTGCCAGCTCACGCGCGGGGGACTCCTACAATGAGCAGTTCTTC. Protein: CASSRAGDSYNEQFF.

The chain couples TRBV7-3 to TRBJ2-2, with D hard to call. Looked up from germline, CDR1 is SGHTA and CDR2 is FQGTGA. The CDR3 extends over 14 amino acids. V dropped 5 bases and J dropped 4 bases, with 11 bases sitting between them. The chain's CDR3 is CASSLRSVTGELFF. CDR3 coding DNA: TGTGCCAGCAGCCTCAGAAGTGTCACCGGGGAGCTGTTTTTT.

This chain uses TRBV25-1 with TRBJ2-3; no definite D call. The V end lost 5 bases, the J end lost 6 bases, and 6 bases lay between the germline ends. Germline-derived CDR1 and CDR2 are MGHDK and SYGVNS. This CDR3 spans 11 amino acids. Here the CDR3 reads CASSKRDTQYF. Here the CDR3 DNA reads TGTGCCAGCAGTAAGAGGGATACGCAGTATTTT.

The chain joins TRBV2 to TRBJ1-5; D is unresolved. There are 13 residues in the CDR3. V lost 6 bases and J lost 1, with 7 bases in between. Germline-derived CDR1 and CDR2 are SNHLY and FYNNEI. The CDR3 sequence: CASSGESNQPQHF. The CDR3 nucleotides are TGTGCCAGCAGCGGAGAAAGCAATCAGCCCCAGCATTTT.

This chain's CDR3 is CASSVDSLSYEQYF. CDR3 nucleotides: TGTGCCAGCAGCGTGGACAGCCTCTCCTACGAGCAGTACTTC. The chain links TRBV9 to TRBJ2-7; D is perhaps TRBD1 (6 bases). Germline V lookup: CDR1 SGDLS, CDR2 YYNGEE. The length of the CDR3 is 14 residues. V lost 2 bases, J lost 0 bases, and 9 bases lay in between.

The J gene is TRBJ2-1, the V gene TRBV11-3, with TRBD1 as a possible D gene (5 bases). Trimming removed 5 bases from V and 0 bases from J, with 8 bases in between. Per germline, CDR1 SGHNT and CDR2 YENEEA. This CDR3 is built from 14 residues. CDR3 region: CASSRQHSYNEQFF. CDR3 nucleotide sequence: TGTGCCAGCAGCCGACAGCACTCCTACAATGAGCAGTTCTTC.